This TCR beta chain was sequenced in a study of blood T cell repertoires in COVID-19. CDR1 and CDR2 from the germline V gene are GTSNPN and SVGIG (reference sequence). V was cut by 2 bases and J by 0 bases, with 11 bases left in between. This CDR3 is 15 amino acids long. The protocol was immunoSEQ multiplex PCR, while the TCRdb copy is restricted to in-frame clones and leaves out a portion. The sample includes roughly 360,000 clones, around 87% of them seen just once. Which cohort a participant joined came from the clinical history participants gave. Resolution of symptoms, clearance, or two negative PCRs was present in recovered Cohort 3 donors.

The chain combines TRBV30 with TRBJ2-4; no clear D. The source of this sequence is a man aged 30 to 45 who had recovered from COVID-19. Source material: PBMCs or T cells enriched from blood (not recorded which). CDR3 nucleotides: TGTGCCTGGAGTCGTACAGTGATAGCCAAAAACATTCAGTACTTC. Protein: CAWSRTVIAKNIQYF.